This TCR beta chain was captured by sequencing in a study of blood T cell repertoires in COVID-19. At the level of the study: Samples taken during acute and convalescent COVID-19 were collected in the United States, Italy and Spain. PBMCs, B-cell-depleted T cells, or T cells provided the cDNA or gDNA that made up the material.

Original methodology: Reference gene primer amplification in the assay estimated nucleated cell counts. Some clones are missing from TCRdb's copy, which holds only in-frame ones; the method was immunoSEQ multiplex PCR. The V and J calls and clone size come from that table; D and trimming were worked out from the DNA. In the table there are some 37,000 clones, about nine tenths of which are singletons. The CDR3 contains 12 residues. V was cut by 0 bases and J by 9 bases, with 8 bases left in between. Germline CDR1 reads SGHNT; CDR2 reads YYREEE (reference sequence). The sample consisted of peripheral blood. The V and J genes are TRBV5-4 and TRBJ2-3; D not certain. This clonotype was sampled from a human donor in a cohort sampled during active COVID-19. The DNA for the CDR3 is TGTGCCAGCAGCTTGGACAGCCCCACGCAGTATTTT. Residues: CASSLDSPTQYF.